The subject of this entry is one TCR beta chain. What it recognizes is unknown. This CDR3 has 13 amino acids. Looked up from germline, CDR1 is SQVTM and CDR2 is ANQGSEA. The V end lost 7 bases, the J end lost 5 bases, and 17 bases lay between the germline ends. This sample was included in a study of cytomegalovirus exposure and HLA in healthy donors. Study-wide context: There were 70 million to 95 million unique TCRs (from HLA-typed donors) in an early data release. Study-level points and caveats: The productive fraction for most TCR beta V segments was about 87% or about 30% in an earlier analysis. The investigators catalogued 180 or so TCR beta chains as cytomegalovirus-associated. The study carried out a later analysis of TCR beta sequences. It associated about 15,000 of them with specific HLA alleles at a false discovery rate of 0.05.

The PCR used 60 Vbeta and 13 Jbeta primers. The repertoire was sequenced with immunoSEQ multiplex PCR; TCRdb's copy has only in-frame clones and lacks some. The sample carries fewer than 200,000 clones, over 65% recorded once. This clonotype originated in a woman in her twenties or thirties in good health and CMV-seronegative. V is TRBV29-1 and J is TRBJ1-1; possible D gene TRBD1, 5 bases. Sequencing used PBMCs. The CDR3: CSANLGRGTEAFF. As DNA, the CDR3 is TGCAGCGCCAACCTGGGGCGGGGTACTGAAGCTTTCTTT.